Listed below are T cell receptor beta chains from one sample, sequenced in a study of T cells in Graves' hyperthyroidism and ophthalmopathy. TCRdb used MiXCR to reprocess the multiplex PCR reads, holding one entry per CDR3 protein. The repertoire holds hundreds of thousands of distinct CDR3 sequences, around 15% seen once, with around 4% in the top ten. The source material was blood. The receptors originated from a woman in her 30s with Graves' hyperthyroidism. Both conserved end residues are part of each CDR3. The order of the fields is V gene, D gene, clone size, J gene, CDR3 DNA, CDR3 protein. The D gene is left open where the match is weak. Size is stated for part of the rows, as once, few or many counts, or as a class when the clone is expanded.

TRBV28	.	many	TRBJ2-7	TGTGCCAGCAGTTTCAACAGGGACGAGCAGTACTTC	CASSFNRDEQYF
TRBV10-1	.	few	TRBJ1-5	TGCGCCAGCAGTGAAAAGGGACCTACTTTGCATAGCAATCAGCCCCAGCATTTT	CASSEKGPTLHSNQPQHF
TRBV2	.	many	TRBJ1-1	TGTGCCAGCAGTGAACAGGGGAACACTGAAGCTTTCTTT	CASSEQGNTEAFF
TRBV19	.	few	TRBJ1-1	TGTGCCAGTGAGAATTCAGGGGTTGGGAACACTGAAGCTTTCTTT	CASENSGVGNTEAFF
TRBV24-1	TRBD2	few	TRBJ2-5	TGTGCCACCAGTGATGTCAAGGGCGGGAGGGCACAAGAGACCCAGTACTTC	CATSDVKGGRAQETQYF
TRBV6-1	TRBD1	.	TRBJ2-7	TGTGCCAGCAGATCCAGGGGGCCAAGGGGCGAGCAGTACTTC	CASRSRGPRGEQYF
TRBV12-3/TRBV12-4	.	many	TRBJ1-2	TGTGCCAGCAGTCCGGTGCGCCAGGGAGGGAGCGGCTACACCTTC	CASSPVRQGGSGYTF
TRBV6-4	.	.	TRBJ2-7	TGTGCCAGCAGTGCCCCCTGCGAGCAGTACTTC	CASSAPCEQYF
TRBV6-1	.	few	TRBJ2-5	TGTGCCAGCAGGATGGGGGGGGCAGGGACCCAGTACTTC	CASRMGGAGTQYF
TRBV6-1	.	.	TRBJ2-2	TGTGCCAGCCGGCAACCGAACACCGGGGAGCTGTTTTTT	CASRQPNTGELFF
TRBV13	TRBD2	many	TRBJ2-5	TGTGCCAGCAGCTTGGGACTAGCGGGGGCGCGAGAGACCCAGTACTTC	CASSLGLAGARETQYF
TRBV7-3	TRBD2	few	TRBJ2-3	TGTGCCAGCAGTCGAGGACTAGCGGGATCATCACAGTATTTT	CASSRGLAGSSQYF
TRBV4-1	.	.	TRBJ2-1	TGCGCCAGCAGCCATGGGGGAGTATTAACTTCGGATGAGCAGTTCTTC	CASSHGGVLTSDEQFF
TRBV20-1	TRBD1	.	TRBJ2-5	TGCAGTGCTAGGGGGGGACAGGGAGCTTTTGAGACCCAGTACTTC	CSARGGQGAFETQYF
TRBV5-6	.	.	TRBJ1-3	TGTGCCAGCAGCTACAGGGCCGGCGGGGCGAACACCATATATTTT	CASSYRAGGANTIYF
TRBV30	TRBD1	.	TRBJ2-7	TGTGCCTCCATCATCCGGGACAGGGGCTACGAGCAGTACTTC	CASIIRDRGYEQYF
TRBV7-3	.	many	TRBJ2-5	TGTGCCAGCAGCTCCCAAGGGGCAGAGACCCAGTACTTC	CASSSQGAETQYF